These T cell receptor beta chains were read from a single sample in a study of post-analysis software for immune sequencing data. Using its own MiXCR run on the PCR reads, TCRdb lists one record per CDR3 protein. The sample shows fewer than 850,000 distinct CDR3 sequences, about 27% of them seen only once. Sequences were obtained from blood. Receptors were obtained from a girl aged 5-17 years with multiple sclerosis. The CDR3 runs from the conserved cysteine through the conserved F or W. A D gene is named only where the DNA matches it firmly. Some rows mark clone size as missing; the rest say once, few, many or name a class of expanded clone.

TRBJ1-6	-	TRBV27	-	CASSFGAGAGGSPLHF	TGTGCCAGCAGTTTCGGCGCGGGGGCAGGCGGCTCACCCCTCCACTTT
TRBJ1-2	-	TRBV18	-	CASSPSTRADDYGYTF	TGTGCCAGCTCACCATCCACCAGGGCAGACGACTATGGCTACACCTTC
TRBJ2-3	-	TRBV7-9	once	CASSANPTSYLLDTQYF	TGTGCCAGCAGCGCAAACCCCACTAGCTATTTGCTAGATACGCAGTATTTT
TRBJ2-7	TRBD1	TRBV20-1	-	CSARDVWGRGSYNEQYF	TGCAGTGCTAGAGATGTTTGGGGCAGGGGGTCCTACAATGAGCAGTACTTC
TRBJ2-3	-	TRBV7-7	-	CASSRARGSYTQYF	TGTGCTAGCAGCCGAGCGAGGGGCTCGTATACGCAGTATTTT
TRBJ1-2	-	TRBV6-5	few	CASSYSIRGADYGYTF	TGTGCCAGCAGTTACTCGATCCGGGGCGCGGACTATGGCTACACCTTC
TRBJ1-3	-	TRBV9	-	CASSVATGGNTIYF	TGTGCCAGCAGCGTAGCTACGGGGGGAAACACCATATATTTT
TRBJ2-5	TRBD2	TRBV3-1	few	CASSQDGLAGVQGRQETQYF	TGTGCCAGCAGCCAAGACGGACTAGCGGGAGTTCAAGGCCGACAAGAGACCCAGTACTTC
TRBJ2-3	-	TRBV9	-	CASSVDVGGTDTQYF	TGTGCCAGCAGCGTAGACGTGGGAGGCACAGATACGCAGTATTTT
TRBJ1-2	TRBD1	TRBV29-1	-	CSVEGQGSAYNYGYTF	TGCAGCGTTGAGGGACAGGGGTCCGCCTACAACTATGGCTACACCTTC
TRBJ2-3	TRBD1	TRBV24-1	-	CATADRGRSTDTQYF	TGTGCCACTGCGGACAGGGGGCGAAGCACAGATACGCAGTATTTT
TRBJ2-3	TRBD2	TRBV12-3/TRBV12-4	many	CASSLTSGMTDTQYF	TGTGCCAGCAGTTTAACTAGCGGGATGACAGATACGCAGTATTTT
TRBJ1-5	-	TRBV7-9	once	CASSSFQDNQPQHF	TGTGCCAGCAGCTCCTTCCAGGACAATCAGCCCCAGCATTTT
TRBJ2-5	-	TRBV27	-	CASSLLSGDRETQYF	TGTGCCAGCAGTTTATTGTCTGGGGATCGGGAGACCCAGTACTTC
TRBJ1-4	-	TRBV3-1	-	CASSQGPSVATNEKLFF	TGTGCCAGCAGCCAGGGACCATCGGTTGCAACTAATGAAAAACTGTTTTTT
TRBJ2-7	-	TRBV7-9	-	CASSHLAAPYEQYF	TGTGCCAGCAGCCATTTAGCTGCACCTTACGAGCAGTACTTC
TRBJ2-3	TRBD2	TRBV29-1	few	CSVELWGLSPTDTQYF	TGCAGCGTTGAACTTTGGGGACTAAGCCCGACAGATACGCAGTATTTT
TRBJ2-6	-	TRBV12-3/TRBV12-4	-	CASRVGSGANVLTF	TGTGCCAGCAGAGTGGGCTCTGGGGCCAACGTCCTGACTTTC
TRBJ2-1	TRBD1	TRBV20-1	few	CSADDRARNEQFF	TGCAGTGCTGATGACAGGGCCCGCAATGAGCAGTTCTTC
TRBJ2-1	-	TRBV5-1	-	CASMWDPYNEQFF	TGCGCCAGCATGTGGGATCCCTACAATGAGCAGTTCTTC
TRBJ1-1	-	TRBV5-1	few	CASSLATLGGEAFF	TGCGCCAGCAGCTTGGCTACCCTCGGGGGGGAAGCTTTCTTT
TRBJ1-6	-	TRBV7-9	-	CASRESSSYNSPLHF	TGTGCCAGCAGGGAATCGAGCTCCTATAATTCACCCCTCCACTTT
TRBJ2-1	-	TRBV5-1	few	CASSLDLQVHEQFF	TGCGCCAGCAGCTTGGATCTCCAGGTCCATGAGCAGTTCTTC
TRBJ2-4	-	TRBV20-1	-	CSARNQGGRENIQYF	TGCAGTGCTAGGAACCAGGGGGGGCGAGAAAACATTCAGTACTTC
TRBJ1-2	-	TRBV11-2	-	CASSLGTGSQNGYTF	TGTGCCAGCAGCTTAGGAACAGGTTCTCAGAATGGCTACACCTTC
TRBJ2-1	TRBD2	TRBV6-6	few	CASSYPPGLANNEQFF	TGTGCCAGCAGTTATCCCCCTGGACTAGCGAACAATGAGCAGTTCTTC
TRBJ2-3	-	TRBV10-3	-	CAISDLRTDTQYF	TGTGCCATCAGTGACCTCCGCACAGATACGCAGTATTTT
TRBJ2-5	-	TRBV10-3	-	CAVRPGLTSYAQYF	TGTGCCGTAAGACCGGGACTCACATCCTACGCGCAGTACTTC
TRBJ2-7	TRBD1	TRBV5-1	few	CASSLVGTGDEQYF	TGCGCCAGCAGCTTGGTTGGGACAGGGGACGAGCAGTACTTC
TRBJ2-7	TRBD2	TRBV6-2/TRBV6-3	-	CASKLLAGVDEQYF	TGTGCCAGCAAGTTGCTAGCGGGAGTAGATGAGCAGTACTTC
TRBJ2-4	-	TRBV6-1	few	CASSADRPIAKNIQYF	TGTGCCAGCAGTGCCGACAGACCTATAGCCAAAAACATTCAGTACTTC
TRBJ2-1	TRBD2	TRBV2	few	CASNRGGGNEQFF	TGTGCCAGCAATCGGGGGGGAGGCAATGAGCAGTTCTTC
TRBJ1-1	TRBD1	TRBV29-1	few	CSARGAGTEAFF	TGCAGCGCCAGGGGGGCGGGGACTGAAGCTTTCTTT
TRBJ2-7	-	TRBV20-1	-	CSVRTAYEQYF	TGCAGTGTAAGGACAGCCTACGAGCAGTACTTC
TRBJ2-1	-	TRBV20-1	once	CSAPGPRYKQFF	TGCAGTGCTCCGGGACCCCGCTATAAGCAGTTCTTC
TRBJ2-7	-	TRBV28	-	CASSPPPSYEQYF	TGTGCCAGCAGTCCCCCTCCTTCCTACGAGCAGTACTTC
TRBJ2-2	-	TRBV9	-	CASSPRFLATRGELFF	TGTGCCAGCAGCCCGCGCTTTCTAGCGACACGTGGGGAGCTGTTTTTT
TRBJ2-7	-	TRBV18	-	CASSPDRDGKRGPYEQYF	TGTGCCAGCTCACCGGACAGGGATGGTAAGCGGGGACCTTACGAGCAGTACTTC
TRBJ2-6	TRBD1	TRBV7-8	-	CASSPGTGASGANVLTF	TGTGCCAGCAGCCCAGGGACAGGGGCCTCTGGGGCCAACGTCCTGACTTTC
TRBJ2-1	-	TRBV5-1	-	CASSSGRASVNEQFF	TGCGCCAGCAGCTCGGGCCGGGCCTCGGTCAATGAGCAGTTCTTC
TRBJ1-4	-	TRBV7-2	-	CASSFWGGTTNEKLFF	TGTGCCAGCAGCTTCTGGGGCGGAACAACTAATGAAAAACTGTTTTTT